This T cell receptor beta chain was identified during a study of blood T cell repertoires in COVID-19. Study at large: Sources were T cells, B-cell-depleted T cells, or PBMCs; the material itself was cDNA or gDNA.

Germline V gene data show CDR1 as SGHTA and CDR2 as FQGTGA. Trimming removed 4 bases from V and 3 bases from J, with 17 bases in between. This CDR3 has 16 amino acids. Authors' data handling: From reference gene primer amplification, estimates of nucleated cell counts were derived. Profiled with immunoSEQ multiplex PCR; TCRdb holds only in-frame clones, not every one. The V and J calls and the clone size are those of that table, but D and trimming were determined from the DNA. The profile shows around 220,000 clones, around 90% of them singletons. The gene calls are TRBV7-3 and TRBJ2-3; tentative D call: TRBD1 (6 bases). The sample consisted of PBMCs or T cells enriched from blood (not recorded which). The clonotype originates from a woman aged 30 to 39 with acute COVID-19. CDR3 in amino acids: CASSSLGGRGTDTQYF. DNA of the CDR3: TGTGCCAGCAGCTCCCTTGGGGGCCGAGGGACAGATACGCAGTATTTT.